The 6 T cell receptor beta chains reported below all come from one sample, sequenced in a study of cytomegalovirus exposure and HLA in healthy donors. Vbeta (60) and Jbeta (13) primers were used in the PCR. The data were produced by immunoSEQ multiplex PCR, yet TCRdb's version contains in-frame clones alone and is incomplete. The sample has about 210,000 clones. Material for sequencing was PBMCs. These receptors all stem from a woman aged 25 to 39 in good health and CMV-seropositive.

The chain combines TRBV5-1 with TRBJ1-6; a weak D match, TRBD1 (5 bases). V lost 4 bases and J lost 8, with 10 bases in between. This CDR3 spans 13 amino acids. Germline lookup yields CDR1 SGHRS and CDR2 YFSETQ. Here the CDR3 DNA reads TGCGCCAGCAGCCTTGCGGGGGATTCACCCCTCCACTTT. It codes for CASSLAGDSPLHF.

The chain joins TRBV2 to TRBJ1-1; 7 positions agree with TRBD1. The V gene end was trimmed by 1 base and the J gene end by 3 bases; junction bases not matched to a gene: 17. This CDR3 spans 19 amino acids. Looked up from germline, CDR1 is SNHLY and CDR2 is FYNNEI. CDR3 bases: TGTGCCAGCAGTGAAGTGGCTGCCCGGACAGGCACGCGGTACACTGAAGCTTTCTTT. This encodes CASSEVAARTGTRYTEAFF.

V gene TRBV7-8 combines with J gene TRBJ2-5, with 10 positions matching TRBD2. CDR3 length: 16 amino acids. Per the germline V gene, CDR1 is SGHVS and CDR2 is FQNEAQ. V gave up 0 bases and J gave up 5 bases; unmatched junction bases: 6. The CDR3 DNA sequence: TGTGCCAGCAGCTTAGCTTTGGGACTAGCGAACGAGACCCAGTACTTC. This translates into CASSLALGLANETQYF.

This chain uses TRBV29-1 with TRBJ1-2; 10 nucleotides agree with TRBD1. From germline, CDR1 is SQVTM and CDR2 ANQGSEA. V gave up 1 base and J gave up 6 bases; unmatched junction bases: 2. This CDR3 comprises 13 residues. In DNA, the CDR3 is TGCAGCGTTGAAGGAGGGACAGGGGATGGCTACACCTTC. It translates to CSVEGGTGDGYTF.

The rearrangement links TRBV6-1 to TRBJ1-6, with D perhaps matching TRBD1 (5 bases). The CDR3 totals 15 residues. V gave up 6 bases and J gave up 8 bases, with 17 bases separating them. In germline, CDR1 is MNHNS, CDR2 SASEGT. In nucleotides, the CDR3 is TGTGCCAGCAGGGGCTTCTCCCAGGGTTATTCACCCCTCCACTTT. This gives the protein CASRGFSQGYSPLHF.

This sequence joins TRBV25-1 and TRBJ1-1; D ambiguous. V lost 6 bases and J lost 4, with 12 bases in between. In germline, CDR1 is MGHDK, CDR2 SYGVNS. The CDR3 extends over 13 amino acids. The CDR3 sequence is CASRPEVGTEAFF. CDR3 coding DNA: TGTGCCAGCAGACCCGAGGTAGGCACTGAAGCTTTCTTT.